Below, 29 T cell receptor beta chains from the same sample are listed, as sequenced in a study of cytomegalovirus exposure and HLA in healthy donors. The study ran its PCR with 60 Vbeta and 13 Jbeta primers. The table came from immunoSEQ multiplex PCR; TCRdb's copy has only in-frame clones and leaves some out. This sample has 150,000 or so clones, with approximately 81% found just once. Source material: PBMCs. These receptors were collected from a man aged 30-40 years in good health and CMV-seronegative.

The rearrangement links TRBV7-9 to TRBJ2-1, with D maybe TRBD2 (6 bases). There are 15 residues in the CDR3. The germline V and J ends were trimmed by 5 bases and 7 bases, with 18 bases remaining between them. Germline CDR1 is SEHNR and CDR2 is FQNEAQ (reference sequence). The CDR3 bases are TGTGCCAGCAGCCCCGGCCCGGGAGCGAAGAATGAGCAGTTCTTC. It yields the protein CASSPGPGAKNEQFF.

This rearrangement joins TRBV11-3 to TRBJ1-1; unclear D gene. Trimming pared 5 bases from V and 2 bases from J, leaving 9 bases between. The CDR3 is 13 amino acids. CDR1 and CDR2 from the germline V gene are SGHNT and YENEEA. The CDR3 spells CASSPPFNTEAFF. For the CDR3, the DNA is TGTGCCAGCAGCCCCCCATTCAACACTGAAGCTTTCTTT.

V and J are TRBV15 and TRBJ1-5; 9 positions agree with TRBD1. CDR1 LNHNV and CDR2 YYDKDF come from the germline V gene (reference sequence). The length of the CDR3 is 14 residues. The J segment lost 6 bases and the V segment lost 3 bases, leaving 3 bases of the junction unmatched. CDR3 sequence: CATSSGTGFQPQHF. As DNA, the CDR3 is TGTGCCACCAGCAGCGGGACAGGGTTTCAGCCCCAGCATTTT.

CDR3 bases: TGTGCCAGCAGTTTGTCTGACAGTCAAGGCTATGGCTACACCTTC. Encoded protein: CASSLSDSQGYGYTF. V gene TRBV27 combines with J gene TRBJ1-2; D is perhaps TRBD1 (5 bases). Germline lookup yields CDR1 MNHEY and CDR2 SMNVEV (reference sequence). This CDR3 region has 15 residues. Trimming cost V 3 bases and J 4 bases, with 15 bases left between them.

The chain links TRBV5-1 to TRBJ2-1, with a weak D call TRBD1 (6 bases). The CDR3 has 16 amino acids. In germline, CDR1 is SGHRS, CDR2 YFSETQ. V was trimmed by 9 bases and J by 3 bases, leaving 22 bases between them. Here the CDR3 DNA reads TGCGCCACCAGGGGCGAGCAGGGGTCGTTCTACAATGAGCAGTTCTTC. Translation gives CATRGEQGSFYNEQFF.

The rearrangement uses TRBV19 and TRBJ2-5; D gene ambiguous. The CDR3 loop spans 12 amino acids. Germline V gene lookup returns CDR1 LNHDA and CDR2 SQIVND (reference sequence). V lost 4 bases and J 5 bases, leaving 8 bases between the germline ends. This chain's CDR3 is CASSSARETQYF. CDR3 coding DNA: TGTGCCAGTAGTAGCGCTAGGGAGACCCAGTACTTC. Full variable domain (outside the CDR3, taken from reference TRBV19 and TRBJ2-5): DGGITQSPKYLFRKEGQNVTLSCEQNLNHDAMYWYRQDPGQGLRLIYYSQIVNDFQKGDIAEGYSVSREKKESFPLTVTSAQKNPTAFYLCASSSARETQYFGPGTRLLVL.

The V call is TRBV28, the J call TRBJ2-7, with TRBD2 matching over 12 bases. J was trimmed by 0 bases and V by 6 bases; bases with no gene match: 9. The V gene's germline CDR1 is MDHEN and CDR2 SYDVKM. CDR3 length: 17 residues. CDR3 sequence reads: CASSPGLAGYGSYEQYF. The CDR3 DNA follows: TGTGCCAGCAGCCCGGGACTAGCGGGTTACGGCTCCTACGAGCAGTACTTC.

The V gene is TRBV7-2, the J gene TRBJ2-1; 11 bases line up with TRBD2. The CDR3 sequence is 16 residues long. Germline V gives CDR1 SGHTA, CDR2 FQGNSA. After removal of 7 bases from V and 7 bases from J, the junction contained 12 bases not matched to a gene. The CDR3 spells CASIVPGSGRGNEQFF. Written as DNA, the CDR3 is TGTGCCAGCATCGTCCCGGGTAGCGGGAGGGGTAATGAGCAGTTCTTC.

The chain links TRBV14 to TRBJ2-5, with D hard to call. Looked up from germline, CDR1 is SGHDN and CDR2 is FVKESK. The CDR3 runs 15 residues. The V gene lost 2 bases and the J gene lost 4 bases, with 14 bases spanning the gap. This CDR3 reads CASSQQIRVRETQYF. The CDR3 nucleotides read TGTGCCAGCAGCCAACAGATACGGGTGAGAGAGACCCAGTACTTC.

The genes are TRBV6-5 and TRBJ2-3, with D possibly TRBD2 on 7 matching bases. CDR3 length: 14 residues. V gave up 6 bases and J gave up 6 bases, with 16 bases separating them. Germline loops: CDR1 MNHEY, CDR2 SVGAGI. CDR3 sequence: CASRVGGRGDTQYF. The CDR3 coding sequence is TGTGCCAGCAGGGTAGGGGGGAGGGGGGATACGCAGTATTTT.

The V call is TRBV10-3, the J call TRBJ2-1, with D perhaps matching TRBD2 (6 bases). Germline V gives CDR1 ENHRY, CDR2 SYGVKD. Trimming left V 4 bases short and J 2 bases short, with 15 bases between. The CDR3 contains 16 residues. CDR3: CAISVFSAGPYNEQFF. In DNA, the CDR3 is TGTGCCATCAGTGTATTTTCGGCGGGACCCTACAATGAGCAGTTCTTC.

V gene TRBV9 combines with J gene TRBJ2-7, with 7 bases lining up with TRBD2. The CDR3 contains 17 residues. Germline V lookup: CDR1 SGDLS, CDR2 YYNGEE. V was clipped by 0 bases and J by 2 bases; unmatched bases: 11. The CDR3 loop is CASSVGDSAGLPYEQYF. Here the CDR3 DNA reads TGTGCCAGCAGCGTAGGGGATTCAGCGGGACTCCCCTACGAGCAGTACTTC.

The V and J genes are TRBV28 and TRBJ1-2; TRBD1 matches 7 bases. V lost 5 bases and J lost 8; bases outside the gene matches: 11. The CDR3 runs to 14 residues. Germline V gene sequence: CDR1 MDHEN, CDR2 SYDVKM. Here the CDR3 DNA reads TGTGCCAGCAGTCTGTTGACAGGGTTGCAAGGCTACACCTTC. Translating gives CASSLLTGLQGYTF.

The chain links TRBV5-6 to TRBJ2-7; TRBD1 aligns across 7 bases. V shed 2 bases and J 3 bases; nucleotides not matched to a gene: 5. Germline V CDR1 and CDR2: SGHDT, YYEEEE. The CDR3 runs to 14 residues. The DNA of the CDR3 is TGTGCCAGCAGCTTTATCGACAGGGTCTACGAGCAGTACTTC. Its translation is CASSFIDRVYEQYF.

The chain links TRBV5-6 to TRBJ1-2; D gene unclear. Trimming took 4 bases from V and 4 from J, leaving 17 bases between them. This CDR3 contains 15 residues. Germline loops: CDR1 SGHDT, CDR2 YYEEEE. In DNA, the CDR3 is TGTGCCAGCAGCGGATACGGAGGATCTAGCTATGGCTACACCTTC. This encodes CASSGYGGSSYGYTF.

The chain employs TRBV19 and TRBJ2-7; 9 bases line up with TRBD2. Trimming at V came to 2 bases and at J to 3 bases, leaving 8 bases not matched to a gene. The CDR3 is 16 amino acids. Germline loops: CDR1 LNHDA, CDR2 SQIVND (reference sequence). The CDR3 reads CASSISGSGGDYEQYF. CDR3 nucleotides: TGTGCCAGTAGTATATCGGGTAGCGGGGGAGACTACGAGCAGTACTTC.

The chain links TRBV4-2 to TRBJ1-2; 7 bases match TRBD1. This CDR3 comprises 14 residues. From germline, CDR1 is LGHNA and CDR2 YNFKEQ. J lost 8 bases, V lost 3 bases, and 9 bases had no gene match. CDR3 residues: CASSQVTGAEGYTF. The CDR3 DNA reads as TGTGCCAGCAGCCAGGTTACAGGGGCGGAGGGCTACACCTTC.

V usage is TRBV11-3 and J usage is TRBJ2-1; 9 positions agree with TRBD1. V shed 5 bases and J 7 bases; nucleotides not matched to a gene: 12. The CDR3 has 16 residues. Germline-derived CDR1 and CDR2 are SGHNT and YENEEA. CDR3 bases: TGTGCCAGCAGCCCGACGGACAGGGGATGGTTGAATGAGCAGTTCTTC. Residues: CASSPTDRGWLNEQFF.

V gene TRBV5-4 combines with J gene TRBJ2-7; 8 bases line up with TRBD1. Trimming took 4 bases from V and 2 from J; bases not matched to a gene: 5. The CDR3 runs 14 residues. Germline loops: CDR1 SGHNT, CDR2 YYREEE (reference sequence). CDR3 loop: CASSPGTGAYEQYF. CDR3 DNA sequence: TGTGCCAGCAGCCCAGGGACAGGAGCCTACGAGCAGTACTTC. Drawing the rest from reference TRBV5-4 and TRBJ2-7, the complete variable domain is ETGVTQSPTHLIKTRGQQVTLRCSSQSGHNTVSWYQQALGQGPQFIFQYYREEENGRGNFPPRFSGLQFPNYSSELNVNALELDDSALYLCASSPGTGAYEQYFGPGTRLTVT.

The chain joins TRBV13 to TRBJ2-5, with TRBD2 identical over 9 bases. In germline, CDR1 is PRHDT, CDR2 FYEKMQ (reference sequence). The CDR3 is 17 residues long. V shed 1 base and J 4 bases; nucleotides not matched to a gene: 10. CDR3 nucleotides: TGTGCCAGCAGCTTAGTGGGGCTAGCGGGAAGTGGAGAGACCCAGTACTTC. It is translated as CASSLVGLAGSGETQYF.

The chain couples TRBV19 to TRBJ1-1, with D maybe TRBD1 (5 bases). Germline V gives CDR1 LNHDA, CDR2 SQIVND (reference sequence). The CDR3 is 16 residues long. Trimming left V 3 bases short and J 0 bases short, with 14 bases between. This CDR3 reads CASSMAGRMMNTEAFF. CDR3 DNA: TGTGCCAGTAGTATGGCGGGACGGATGATGAACACTGAAGCTTTCTTT.

This clone is a singleton in its sample. V and J are TRBV2 and TRBJ1-3; D is ambiguous. The length of the CDR3 is 12 residues. V lost 6 bases to trimming and J lost 3 bases, with 6 bases between them. Germline lookup yields CDR1 SNHLY and CDR2 FYNNEI. CDR3 loop: CASRFSGNTIYF. The CDR3 coding sequence is TGTGCCAGCAGATTCAGTGGAAACACCATATATTTT. Together with reference TRBV2 and TRBJ1-3, the CDR3 gives the full variable domain: EPEVTQTPSHQVTQMGQEVILRCVPISNHLYFYWYRQILGQKVEFLVSFYNNEISEKSEIFDDQFSVERPDGSNFTLKIRSTKLEDSAMYFCASRFSGNTIYFGEGSWLTVV.

V gene TRBV9 combines with J gene TRBJ2-2; D is unclear. The CDR3 is 14 residues long. Deletions cut 1 base from V and 2 bases from J, with 6 bases between. In germline, CDR1 is SGDLS, CDR2 YYNGEE. CDR3 nucleotides: TGTGCCAGCAGCGTAATCCCAAACACCGGGGAGCTGTTTTTT. Translated, it gives CASSVIPNTGELFF.

The table lists this clone with a few counts. The CDR3 region has the DNA TGTGCTAGTGGTTACAGCCAAGAGACCCAGTACTTC. It codes for CASGYSQETQYF. This chain uses TRBV12-5 with TRBJ2-5, with D uncertain. V dropped 4 bases and J dropped 1 base, with 4 bases sitting between them. Looked up from germline, CDR1 is LGHNT and CDR2 is FRNRAP. The CDR3 length is 12 residues.

The V and J genes are TRBV7-3 and TRBJ2-7; the D gene is possibly TRBD2 (5 bases). V was clipped by 1 base and J by 3 bases, with 10 bases between them. The CDR3 contains 14 residues. Germline CDR1 and CDR2: SGHTA and FQGTGA. The CDR3 nucleotides read TGTGCCAGCAGCTTAATGTTCGGGGACTACGAGCAGTACTTC. Translation: CASSLMFGDYEQYF.

The rearrangement links TRBV9 to TRBJ2-7, with TRBD1 identical over 8 bases. The CDR3 spans 14 residues. V gave up 4 bases and J gave up 2 bases; unmatched junction bases: 5. Germline V gives CDR1 SGDLS, CDR2 YYNGEE. The CDR3 region is CASSPWDRTYEQYF. CDR3 DNA: TGTGCCAGCAGCCCATGGGACAGGACCTACGAGCAGTACTTC.

The rearrangement uses TRBV7-2 and TRBJ1-2; TRBD1 matches 9 bases. After removal of 4 bases from V and 4 bases from J, the junction contained 7 bases not matched to a gene. The CDR3 consists of 15 residues. Germline CDR1 reads SGHTA; CDR2 reads FQGNSA. In nucleotides, the CDR3 is TGTGCCAGCAGCTCTCCGGGACAGGGTCCCTATGGCTACACCTTC. Translation: CASSSPGQGPYGYTF.

V usage is TRBV6-5 and J usage is TRBJ1-2, with TRBD1 matching 9 bases. Germline V gives CDR1 MNHEY, CDR2 SVGAGI. With V trimmed by 0 bases and J by 1 base, 0 bases remained unmatched. This CDR3 contains 15 residues. The CDR3 DNA is TGTGCCAGCAGTTACTCGGGACAGGGTAACTATGGCTACACCTTC. Protein sequence: CASSYSGQGNYGYTF.

Points on this clone: Other DNA sequences of this sample code for an identical CDR3. V gene TRBV11-2 combines with J gene TRBJ1-1, with D uncertain. This CDR3 is built from 13 residues. Germline loops: CDR1 SGHAT, CDR2 FQNNGV. Trimming left V 1 base short and J 4 bases short, with 7 bases between. The CDR3 coding sequence is TGTGCCAGCAGCTTAGGTCGGGGCACTGAAGCTTTCTTT. Protein sequence: CASSLGRGTEAFF.